Listed here are 11 T cell receptor beta chains from one sample, sequenced in a study of shared clonotypes between healthy human individuals. Measured with immunoSEQ multiplex PCR; TCRdb has only the in-frame clones, and not every one. Of fewer than 400,000 clones listed, 74% were seen once; the top ten hold 10%. Sequencing was performed on memory CD4+ T cells sorted from blood. Subset meaning: CD45RA-negative fraction. The receptors were sampled from a man aged 25 to 40 in good health.

V usage is TRBV7-9 and J usage is TRBJ2-2; D remains ambiguous. Trimming left V 4 bases short and J 7 bases short, with 13 bases between. This CDR3 region has 14 residues. Germline loops: CDR1 SEHNR, CDR2 FQNEAQ (reference sequence). Here the CDR3 reads CASSSQVVNGELFF. The CDR3 DNA follows: TGTGCCAGCAGCTCGCAAGTGGTTAACGGGGAGCTGTTTTTT.

CDR3 protein: CASSLRLGLRYEQYF. The CDR3 DNA sequence: TGTGCCAGCAGCCTACGACTAGGTCTCCGCTACGAGCAGTACTTC. The chain is built from TRBV5-6 and TRBJ2-7, with D maybe TRBD2 (6 bases). From germline, CDR1 is SGHDT and CDR2 YYEEEE. The CDR3 covers 15 residues. The germline V and J ends were trimmed by 4 bases and 3 bases, with 17 bases remaining between them.

J is TRBJ1-5 and V is TRBV19; the D is unclear. This CDR3 spans 15 amino acids. The ends were cut back, 1 base at V and 5 bases at J, with 12 bases in the middle. CDR1 and CDR2 (germline): LNHDA, SQIVND (reference sequence). The chain's CDR3 is CASSIVGGKHQPQHF. In DNA, the CDR3 is TGTGCCAGTAGTATAGTCGGCGGGAAGCATCAGCCCCAGCATTTT.

This rearrangement joins TRBV11-2 to TRBJ1-1; D not certain. Germline V gives CDR1 SGHAT, CDR2 FQNNGV. This CDR3 has 14 amino acids. Trimming shortened V by 6 bases and J by 0 bases, and 11 bases separated the two germline ends. The CDR3 DNA sequence: TGTGCCAGCAGGTTATGGGCTGTGAACACTGAAGCTTTCTTT. The encoded protein is CASRLWAVNTEAFF.

This chain links TRBV18 with TRBJ1-5; D gene uncertain. The CDR3 totals 15 residues. The germline V and J ends were trimmed by 6 bases and 7 bases, with 19 bases remaining between them. Germline-derived CDR1 and CDR2 are KGHSH and LQKENI. CDR3 in amino acids: CASSPTEMPYQPQHF. Here the CDR3 DNA reads TGTGCCAGCTCCCCCACGGAAATGCCCTACCAGCCCCAGCATTTT.

The chain recombines TRBV6-1 with TRBJ2-4; 7 nucleotides align to TRBD1. Germline CDR1 MNHNS, CDR2 SASEGT. There are 18 residues in the CDR3. V lost 3 bases to trimming and J lost 1 base; unmatched junction nucleotides: 12. For the CDR3, the DNA is TGTGCCAGCAGTGACAACACGGTAACAGGGGAGGCCAAAAACATTCAGTACTTC. Encoded protein: CASSDNTVTGEAKNIQYF.

V gene TRBV18 combines with J gene TRBJ2-1; 12 bases are a match to TRBD2. The germline CDR1 and CDR2 sequences are KGHSH and LQKENI. The CDR3 runs 15 residues. V lost 5 bases, J lost 5 bases, and 4 bases stayed unmatched. The CDR3 region has the DNA TGTGCCAGCTCATCGACTAGCGGGAGAGACAATGAGCAGTTCTTC. Translated, it gives CASSSTSGRDNEQFF.

A remark on this clone: A much larger clone is a single base away; this may be a read error. The rearrangement links TRBV28 to TRBJ2-7, with D unclear. CDR3 length equals 10 residues. In germline, CDR1 is MDHEN, CDR2 SYDVKM. V lost 4 bases and J 4 bases, leaving 2 bases between the germline ends. CDR3 amino acids: CASSYYEQYF. CDR3 DNA sequence: TGTGCCAGCAGTTATTACGAGCAGTACTTC.

Notes on this clone: Other DNA sequences in the sample encode the same CDR3. The chain combines TRBV19 with TRBJ2-5; 12 bases match TRBD2. Looked up from germline, CDR1 is LNHDA and CDR2 is SQIVND (reference sequence). J lost 2 bases, V lost 1 base, and 2 bases had no gene match. The CDR3 contains 16 residues. The CDR3 reads CASSIALAGGQETQYF. In DNA, the CDR3 is TGTGCCAGTAGTATAGCGCTAGCGGGAGGGCAAGAGACCCAGTACTTC.

V gene TRBV10-3 combines with J gene TRBJ2-7, with D unclear. Germline CDR1 reads ENHRY; CDR2 reads SYGVKD. Trimming took 2 bases from V and 3 from J, leaving 11 bases between them. The CDR3 sequence is 14 residues long. The CDR3 DNA sequence: TGTGCCATCAGTGAGAGGGCGAGAGGCTACGAGCAGTACTTC. This sequence encodes CAISERARGYEQYF.

This clone was seen more than once but under ten times. This chain connects TRBV4-1 to TRBJ2-7; 14 bases fit TRBD2. Germline-derived CDR1 and CDR2 are MGHRA and YSYEKL. The V and J ends lost 0 bases and 6 bases, in that order; junction bases with no gene match: 1. The CDR3 runs to 15 residues. CDR3 loop: CASSQEGLAGAEQYF. DNA for the CDR3: TGCGCCAGCAGCCAAGAGGGACTAGCGGGAGCCGAGCAGTACTTC.